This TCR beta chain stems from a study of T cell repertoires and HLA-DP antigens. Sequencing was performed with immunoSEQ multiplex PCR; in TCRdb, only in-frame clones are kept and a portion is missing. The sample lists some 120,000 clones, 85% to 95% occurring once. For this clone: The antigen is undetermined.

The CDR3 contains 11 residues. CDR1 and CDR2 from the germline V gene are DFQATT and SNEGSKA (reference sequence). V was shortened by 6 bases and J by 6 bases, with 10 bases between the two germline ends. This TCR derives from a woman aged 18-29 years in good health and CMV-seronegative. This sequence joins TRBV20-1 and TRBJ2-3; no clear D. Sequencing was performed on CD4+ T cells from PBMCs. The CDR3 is CSAGPGDTQYF. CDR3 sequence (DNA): TGCAGTGCGGGTCCTGGGGATACGCAGTATTTT.